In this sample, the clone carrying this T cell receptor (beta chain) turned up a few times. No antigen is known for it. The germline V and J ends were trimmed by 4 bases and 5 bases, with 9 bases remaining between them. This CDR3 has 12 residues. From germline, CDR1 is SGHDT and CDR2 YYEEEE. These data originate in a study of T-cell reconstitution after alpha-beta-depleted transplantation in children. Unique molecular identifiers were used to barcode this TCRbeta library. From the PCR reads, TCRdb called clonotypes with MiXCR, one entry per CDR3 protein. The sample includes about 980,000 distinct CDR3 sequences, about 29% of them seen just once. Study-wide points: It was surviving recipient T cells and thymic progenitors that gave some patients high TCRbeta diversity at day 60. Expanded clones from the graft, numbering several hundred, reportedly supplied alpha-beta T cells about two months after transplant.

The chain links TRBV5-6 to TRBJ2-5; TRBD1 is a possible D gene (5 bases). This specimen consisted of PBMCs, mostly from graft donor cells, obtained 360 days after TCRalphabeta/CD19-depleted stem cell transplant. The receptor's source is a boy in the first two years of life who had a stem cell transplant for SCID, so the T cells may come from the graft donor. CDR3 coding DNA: TGTGCCAGCAGCCGGAAGGGGGAGACCCAGTACTTC. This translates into CASSRKGETQYF.